The next 17 T cell receptor beta chains were all read from a single sample in a study of technical replicates of blood from a few donors. The method was immunoSEQ multiplex PCR; TCRdb's version includes in-frame clones alone and lacks a portion of them. Among more than 55,000 clones listed, roughly 92% were seen once. Sequenced: T cells isolated from PBMCs. Receptors were obtained from a human donor in good health.

This chain joins TRBV2 and TRBJ1-1; tentative D call: TRBD1 (6 bases). The CDR3 sequence is 14 residues long. The germline V gene has CDR1 SNHLY and CDR2 FYNNEI. V lost 4 bases and J lost 4, with 13 bases in between. DNA for the CDR3: TGTGCCAGCAGTGGACAGACAGGAGCCACTGAAGCTTTCTTT. Translating gives CASSGQTGATEAFF.

This clone was recorded only once. This chain joins TRBV6-1 and TRBJ2-7; TRBD1 matches at 7 bases. Germline loops: CDR1 MNHNS, CDR2 SASEGT. V lost 5 bases and J lost 3; bases outside the gene matches: 7. The CDR3 loop spans 14 amino acids. CDR3 loop: CASSNDRADYEQYF. Here the CDR3 DNA reads TGTGCCAGCAGTAATGACAGGGCGGACTACGAGCAGTACTTC.

V and J are TRBV5-1 and TRBJ2-1; D ambiguous. The V end lost 4 bases, the J end lost 0 bases, and 11 bases lay between the germline ends. This CDR3 region has 15 residues. Germline loops: CDR1 SGHRS, CDR2 YFSETQ. CDR3 in DNA: TGCGCCAGCAGCATCGCGTATAGCTCCTACAATGAGCAGTTCTTC. Its protein is CASSIAYSSYNEQFF.

This chain links TRBV9 with TRBJ1-2; the match to TRBD1 covers 9 bases. CDR1 and CDR2 from the germline V gene are SGDLS and YYNGEE. This CDR3 spans 15 amino acids. With 4 bases clipped from V and 3 bases from J, the junction kept 7 bases outside the gene matches. CDR3 nucleotides: TGTGCCAGCAGCCCCGGACAGGGGTATGACTATGGCTACACCTTC. This gives the protein CASSPGQGYDYGYTF.

The V gene is TRBV4-1, the J gene TRBJ1-2, with a weak D call TRBD1 (6 bases). This CDR3 contains 14 residues. Germline V gives CDR1 MGHRA, CDR2 YSYEKL. Trimming left V 1 base short and J 4 bases short, with 10 bases between. DNA of the CDR3: TGCGCCAGCAGCCAAGGAACAGGGTCCTATGGCTACACCTTC. Translation: CASSQGTGSYGYTF.

The count of this clone is one. The CDR3 DNA reads TGTGCCAGCAGTCAACAGTACGAGCAGTACTTC. Protein sequence: CASSQQYEQYF. The rearrangement uses TRBV28 and TRBJ2-7; D is unresolved. Germline CDR1 is MDHEN and CDR2 is SYDVKM. V was trimmed by 5 bases and J by 4 bases, leaving 6 bases between them. The CDR3 has 11 residues.

This chain links TRBV28 with TRBJ2-7; D is perhaps TRBD1 (6 bases). The CDR3 runs 14 residues. Germline V gene sequence: CDR1 MDHEN, CDR2 SYDVKM. Trimming took off 3 bases at V and 2 bases at J, with 11 bases between the two ends. CDR3 loop: CASSFRTVTYEQYF. For the CDR3, the DNA is TGTGCCAGCAGTTTTAGGACAGTGACCTACGAGCAGTACTTC. The variable domain in full, with the rest retrieved from reference TRBV28 and TRBJ2-7, is DVKVTQSSRYLVKRTGEKVFLECVQDMDHENMFWYRQDPGLGLRLIYFSYDVKMKEKGDIPEGYSVSREKKERFSLILESASTNQTSMYLCASSFRTVTYEQYFGPGTRLTVT.

V usage is TRBV6-5 and J usage is TRBJ1-2; perhaps TRBD1 as D (6 bases). V gave up 5 bases and J gave up 3 bases, with 13 bases separating them. This CDR3 region has 14 residues. CDR1 is MNHEY and CDR2 is SVGAGI in the germline V gene. The CDR3 sequence is CASSLQGLHYGYTF. The CDR3 bases are TGTGCCAGCAGTCTCCAGGGGTTGCACTATGGCTACACCTTC.

The V gene is TRBV18, the J gene TRBJ1-1; 7 nucleotides match TRBD1. CDR1 KGHSH and CDR2 LQKENI come from the germline V gene. The CDR3 consists of 17 residues. J lost 2 bases, V lost 2 bases, and 11 bases had no gene match. The CDR3 DNA reads TGTGCCAGCTCACCATTGGACAGGCTATTGGCAAACACTGAAGCTTTCTTT. It encodes CASSPLDRLLANTEAFF.

The chain joins TRBV7-3 to TRBJ2-3; D unresolved. Germline assignment: CDR1 SGHTA and CDR2 FQGTGA. Trimming pared 0 bases from V and 0 bases from J, leaving 4 bases between. The CDR3 consists of 14 residues. CDR3 DNA: TGTGCCAGCAGCTTAACCCCTAGCACAGATACGCAGTATTTT. It translates to CASSLTPSTDTQYF.

CDR3 region: CASKLDLQETQYF. CDR3 nucleotide sequence: TGTGCTAGTAAACTAGACTTGCAAGAGACCCAGTACTTC. The chain carries TRBV12-5 and TRBJ2-5; a weak D match, TRBD2 (5 bases). CDR1 and CDR2 from the germline V gene are LGHNT and FRNRAP. The CDR3 has 13 residues. V gave up 8 bases and J gave up 2 bases, with 12 bases separating them.

The V call is TRBV14, the J call TRBJ2-1; 14 positions agree with TRBD2. The germline V gene has CDR1 SGHDN and CDR2 FVKESK. The CDR3 is made up of 22 amino acids. Trimming removed 4 bases from V and 3 bases from J; junction bases left unmatched: 20. CDR3 in DNA: TGTGCCAGCAGCCCCGGGACAGGGGCTAAGACTAGCGGGAGGGCCCACTACAATGAGCAGTTCTTC. This sequence encodes CASSPGTGAKTSGRAHYNEQFF.

The rearrangement joins TRBV9 to TRBJ2-2; TRBD1 matches at 7 bases. The germline CDR1 and CDR2 sequences are SGDLS and YYNGEE. Unmatched junction bases numbered 4, after V lost 2 bases and J lost 0 bases. CDR3 length: 16 amino acids. CDR3 residues: CASSVQGDPNTGELFF. The CDR3 nucleotides are TGTGCCAGCAGCGTCCAGGGGGACCCGAACACCGGGGAGCTGTTTTTT.

This clone occurred once. The chain carries TRBV6-1 and TRBJ2-3, with 11 bases lining up with TRBD2. CDR1 and CDR2 (germline): MNHNS, SASEGT. The CDR3 is 14 amino acids. V gave up 10 bases and J gave up 5 bases; unmatched junction bases: 8. In nucleotides, the CDR3 is TGTGCCACCACGACTAGCGGGATCAGAGATACGCAGTATTTT. Protein: CATTTSGIRDTQYF.

The chain uses TRBV21-1 and TRBJ1-5; no check of the table's D call, TRBD1, against the DNA was made. TRBV21-1 is noted as a pseudogene. The CDR3 extends over 16 amino acids. DNA of the CDR3: TGTGCCAGCAGCAAAGCATTCCTCAGGGTGGAACAGCCCCAGCATTTT. Protein: CASSKAFLRVEQPQHF.

V usage is TRBV28 and J usage is TRBJ2-3; 9 bases align to TRBD1. This CDR3 contains 16 residues. J lost 3 bases, V lost 6 bases, and 10 bases had no gene match. Germline V gene sequence: CDR1 MDHEN, CDR2 SYDVKM. CDR3 in amino acids: CASRGDRVLRTDTQYF. CDR3 bases: TGTGCCAGCAGGGGGGACAGGGTTTTGCGGACAGATACGCAGTATTTT.

J is TRBJ2-2 and V is TRBV6-1; D is unclear. Germline V gene lookup returns CDR1 MNHNS and CDR2 SASEGT. V gave up 4 bases and J gave up 4 bases, with 16 bases separating them. The CDR3 has 16 amino acids. Here the CDR3 reads CASSGWAGQITGELFF. CDR3 nucleotide sequence: TGTGCCAGCAGTGGTTGGGCAGGCCAAATCACCGGGGAGCTGTTTTTT.